The 19 T cell receptor beta chains given below trace back to one sample, sequenced in a study of blood T cell repertoires in COVID-19. TCRdb's copy holds only in-frame clones and misses some; the assay was immunoSEQ multiplex PCR. The sample lists approximately 59,000 clones; approximately 78% were seen once. Sequenced: peripheral blood. The receptors were sampled from a man in his sixties with COVID-19, enrolled during active disease.

The chain is built from TRBV5-6 and TRBJ2-7; D might be TRBD1 (6 bases). Germline CDR1 and CDR2: SGHDT and YYEEEE. Trimming removed 2 bases at V and 3 bases at J, with 9 bases between. This CDR3 is built from 13 residues. This CDR3 is CASSLAGVYEQYF. For the CDR3, the DNA is TGTGCCAGCAGCTTAGCAGGGGTCTACGAGCAGTACTTC.

This chain joins TRBV5-1 and TRBJ1-6; TRBD1 aligns across 7 bases. CDR1 is SGHRS, CDR2 YFSETQ, per germline. J was trimmed by 5 bases and V by 0 bases; bases with no gene match: 2. The CDR3 is made up of 15 amino acids. The CDR3 nucleotides are TGCGCCAGCAGCTTGGGGCAGGGGGATAATTCACCCCTCCACTTT. Translating it yields CASSLGQGDNSPLHF.

The J gene is TRBJ2-5, the V gene TRBV9; the match to TRBD2 covers 12 bases. Per the germline V gene, CDR1 is SGDLS and CDR2 is YYNGEE. V shed 3 bases and J 5 bases; nucleotides not matched to a gene: 5. The CDR3 length is 15 residues. This chain's CDR3 is CASSGTSGAQETQYF. In DNA, the CDR3 is TGTGCCAGCAGCGGGACTAGCGGGGCGCAGGAGACCCAGTACTTC.

The J gene is TRBJ1-2, the V gene TRBV5-4; perhaps TRBD1 as D (5 bases). Germline V lookup: CDR1 SGHNT, CDR2 YYREEE (reference sequence). Between the trimmed V and J ends, which lost 3 bases and 5 bases, there was a span of 14 bases. This CDR3 region has 14 residues. As DNA, the CDR3 is TGTGCCAGCAGCTCGACGGGGGTCGGGTATGGCTACACCTTC. This gives the protein CASSSTGVGYGYTF.

The rearrangement uses TRBV11-3 and TRBJ2-3, with D possibly being TRBD1 (6 bases). Trimming removed 3 bases from V and 2 bases from J, with 9 bases in between. Germline-derived CDR1 and CDR2 are SGHNT and YENEEA. The CDR3 is 14 residues long. The CDR3: CASSFSGDTDTQYF. DNA for the CDR3: TGTGCCAGCAGCTTCTCAGGGGACACAGATACGCAGTATTTT. The full variable domain, with the rest looked up from reference TRBV11-3 and TRBJ2-3, is EAGVVQSPRYKIIEKKQPVAFWCNPISGHNTLYWYLQNLGQGPELLIRYENEEAVDDSQLPKDRFSAERLKGVDSTLKIQPAELGDSAVYLCASSFSGDTDTQYFGPGTRLTVL.

This clone came up once. The rearrangement joins TRBV4-3 to TRBJ2-7; perhaps TRBD2 as D (7 bases). From germline, CDR1 is LGHNA and CDR2 YSLEER. The germline V and J ends were trimmed by 0 bases and 4 bases, with 13 bases remaining between them. The length of the CDR3 is 15 residues. The CDR3 protein is CASSQDKGGWYEQYF. The CDR3 bases are TGCGCCAGCAGCCAAGATAAGGGGGGGTGGTACGAGCAGTACTTC.

V and J are TRBV18 and TRBJ1-5; no clear D gene. Trimming shortened V by 1 base and J by 3 bases, and 4 bases separated the two germline ends. CDR1 and CDR2 from the germline V gene are KGHSH and LQKENI. The CDR3 covers 13 residues. CDR3 DNA: TGTGCCAGCTCACCACAGCCCAATCAGCCCCAGCATTTT. Protein sequence: CASSPQPNQPQHF.

The rearrangement links TRBV7-9 to TRBJ2-6, with D maybe TRBD1 (5 bases). The CDR3 runs to 17 residues. Germline V lookup: CDR1 SEHNR, CDR2 FQNEAQ (reference sequence). Trimming stripped 1 base from V and 2 bases from J, with 12 bases between. CDR3 protein: CASSLGQGKAGANVLTF. The CDR3 nucleotides are TGTGCCAGCAGCTTAGGGCAGGGAAAGGCTGGGGCCAACGTCCTGACTTTC. Full variable domain (outside the CDR3, taken from reference TRBV7-9 and TRBJ2-6): DTGVSQNPRHKITKRGQNVTFRCDPISEHNRLYWYRQTLGQGPEFLTYFQNEAQLEKSRLLSDRFSAERPKGSFSTLEIQRTEQGDSAMYLCASSLGQGKAGANVLTFGAGSRLTVL.

The chain recombines TRBV11-3 with TRBJ2-5; no reliable D call. Germline-derived CDR1 and CDR2 are SGHNT and YENEEA. The CDR3 runs 15 residues. Trimming shortened V by 2 bases and J by 0 bases, and 10 bases separated the two germline ends. The chain's CDR3 is CASSLSTEYQETQYF. The CDR3 DNA sequence: TGTGCCAGCAGCTTATCCACAGAGTACCAAGAGACCCAGTACTTC.

The V and J genes are TRBV24-1 and TRBJ2-3; 7 nucleotides match TRBD1. With V trimmed by 10 bases and J by 3 bases, 0 bases remained unmatched. Germline V lookup: CDR1 KGHDR, CDR2 SFDVKD. The CDR3 sequence is 11 residues long. The CDR3 sequence: CATDRTDTQYF. The CDR3 coding sequence is TGTGCCACGGACAGGACAGATACGCAGTATTTT.

The chain couples TRBV30 to TRBJ1-2; 7 nucleotides line up with TRBD1. This CDR3 spans 14 amino acids. After removal of 8 bases from V and 7 bases from J, the junction contained 16 bases not matched to a gene. CDR1 and CDR2 (germline): GTSNPN, SVGIG (reference sequence). The CDR3 sequence is CAHFGDSGASGYTF. CDR3 nucleotide sequence: TGTGCCCATTTTGGGGACAGTGGGGCTAGTGGCTACACCTTC.

The chain combines TRBV27 with TRBJ2-1; D gene ambiguous. The CDR3 is 14 residues long. V gave up 1 base and J gave up 4 bases, with 8 bases separating them. Germline V gene lookup returns CDR1 MNHEY and CDR2 SMNVEV (reference sequence). The CDR3 reads CASSLFPDYNEQFF. The CDR3 region has the DNA TGTGCCAGCAGTTTATTTCCAGATTACAATGAGCAGTTCTTC.

The V call is TRBV6-1, the J call TRBJ1-2; a possible D gene is TRBD1 (5 bases). The CDR3 consists of 13 residues. V was trimmed by 0 bases and J by 8 bases, leaving 10 bases between them. In germline, CDR1 is MNHNS, CDR2 SASEGT. Here the CDR3 reads CASSEARGYGYTF. The CDR3 bases are TGTGCCAGCAGTGAAGCGCGGGGGTACGGCTACACCTTC.

The V and J genes are TRBV13 and TRBJ1-5; D gene ambiguous. The CDR3 length is 16 residues. CDR1 and CDR2 (germline): PRHDT, FYEKMQ (reference sequence). Trimming stripped 0 bases from V and 3 bases from J, with 12 bases between. The CDR3 here is CASSLGGRANNQPQHF. In DNA form, the CDR3 reads TGTGCCAGCAGCTTAGGTGGGCGGGCCAACAATCAGCCCCAGCATTTT.

In this sample, this clone turned up once. The gene calls are TRBV11-3 and TRBJ1-3; D ambiguous. This CDR3 spans 16 amino acids. CDR1 is SGHNT, CDR2 YENEEA, per germline. Trimming removed 5 bases at V and 2 bases at J, with 16 bases between. In nucleotides, the CDR3 is TGTGCCAGCAGCGGCCACCCCCCGGGAACTGGAAACACCATATATTTT. Amino acids: CASSGHPPGTGNTIYF.

This sequence joins TRBV7-2 and TRBJ1-1; D is uncertain. Looked up from germline, CDR1 is SGHTA and CDR2 is FQGNSA. The length of the CDR3 is 13 residues. V lost 3 bases to trimming and J lost 8 bases, with 13 bases between them. The CDR3 sequence: CASSFPGVREAFF. In nucleotides, the CDR3 is TGTGCCAGCAGCTTCCCCGGGGTGCGGGAAGCTTTCTTT.

The CDR3 region has the DNA TGTGCCTGGGGGGGAGGGGCCCTGAGGACTGAAGCTTTCTTT. This encodes CAWGGGALRTEAFF. This chain links TRBV30 with TRBJ1-1; TRBD1 is a possible D gene (5 bases). Trimming removed 5 bases at V and 5 bases at J, with 18 bases between. The germline V gene has CDR1 GTSNPN and CDR2 SVGIG (reference sequence). The CDR3 has 14 residues.

The rearrangement links TRBV2 to TRBJ2-7; the match to TRBD2 covers 11 bases. This CDR3 region has 14 residues. CDR1 is SNHLY and CDR2 is FYNNEI in the germline V gene. V lost 2 bases, J lost 3 bases, and 0 bases stayed unmatched. The CDR3 loop reads CASSELAGGYEQYF. CDR3 DNA sequence: TGTGCCAGCAGTGAACTAGCGGGAGGCTACGAGCAGTACTTC.

V gene TRBV19 combines with J gene TRBJ2-1, with 9 bases that match TRBD2. The germline V gene encodes CDR1 LNHDA and CDR2 SQIVND (reference sequence). V lost 10 bases to trimming and J lost 0 bases; unmatched junction nucleotides: 10. The CDR3 totals 16 residues. CDR3 DNA sequence: TGTGCCACTTCACCCCTAGCGGGGAGCTCCTACAATGAGCAGTTCTTC. It specifies CATSPLAGSSYNEQFF.